The T cell receptor beta chain described here comes from a study of patients and donors after allogeneic stem cell transplantation. Germline CDR1 reads MDHEN; CDR2 reads SYDVKM. The CDR3 is 16 amino acids. J lost 5 bases, V lost 3 bases, and 11 bases had no gene match. TCRdb independently ran MiXCR on the RT-PCR reads; one entry per CDR3 protein. The sample has over 400,000 distinct CDR3 sequences; approximately 16% are singletons. This sequence joins TRBV28 and TRBJ2-5, with 8 bases aligning to TRBD1. Sequenced: blood, either unsorted or a sorted T cell fraction (not recorded which). The clonotype originates from a human donor who was either an allogeneic HSCT recipient or a stem cell or donor lymphocyte infusion donor (not recorded which). It is not recorded whose cells these are; they may come from a transplant donor. The CDR3 loop reads CASSFSDRQGRETQYF. CDR3 coding DNA: TGTGCCAGCAGTTTTTCCGACCGACAGGGGAGGGAGACCCAGTACTTC. Combining the CDR3 with reference TRBV28 and TRBJ2-5 gives the whole variable domain DVKVTQSSRYLVKRTGEKVFLECVQDMDHENMFWYRQDPGLGLRLIYFSYDVKMKEKGDIPEGYSVSREKKERFSLILESASTNQTSMYLCASSFSDRQGRETQYFGPGTRLLVL.